Following are 28 T cell receptor beta chains from one sample sequenced in a study of cytomegalovirus exposure and HLA in healthy donors. Clones were read by immunoSEQ multiplex PCR, and TCRdb kept only the in-frame ones, dropping some. The sample holds 130,000 or so clones, approximately 87% seen once. Sample: PBMCs. These receptors were taken from a woman aged 25-40 years in good health and CMV-seronegative.

The chain combines TRBV10-3 with TRBJ1-6; tentatively, D is TRBD1 (6 bases). The CDR3 totals 15 residues. The germline V gene has CDR1 ENHRY and CDR2 SYGVKD. The ends were cut back, 3 bases at V and 7 bases at J, with 13 bases in the middle. The chain's CDR3 is CAISEHRDTNSPLHF. DNA of the CDR3: TGTGCCATCAGTGAACACCGGGACACCAATTCACCCCTCCACTTT.

The chain is built from TRBV18 and TRBJ2-2; tentatively, D is TRBD1 (7 bases). Germline-derived CDR1 and CDR2 are KGHSH and LQKENI. V shed 2 bases and J shed 4 bases, with 11 bases lying between them. CDR3 size: 15 residues. Here the CDR3 DNA reads TGTGCCAGCTCACCAATGCAGGGGGGCACCGGGGAGCTGTTTTTT. It translates to CASSPMQGGTGELFF. Drawing the rest from reference TRBV18 and TRBJ2-2, the complete variable domain is NAGVMQNPRHLVRRRGQEARLRCSPMKGHSHVYWYRQLPEEGLKFMVYLQKENIIDESGMPKERFSAEFPKEGPSILRIQQVVRGDSAAYFCASSPMQGGTGELFFGEGSRLTVL.

CDR3 in amino acids: CASSPGYGYTF. The CDR3 DNA follows: TGTGCCAGCAGTCCGGGCTATGGCTACACCTTC. The chain uses TRBV27 and TRBJ1-2; D gene unclear. This CDR3 comprises 11 residues. Germline-derived CDR1 and CDR2 are MNHEY and SMNVEV (reference sequence). V lost 5 bases, J lost 4 bases, and 5 bases lay in between.

This clone was detected only once. The genes are TRBV27 and TRBJ2-6; D is undetermined. V lost 1 base and J lost 0, with 13 bases in between. CDR3 length equals 18 residues. Germline loops: CDR1 MNHEY, CDR2 SMNVEV (reference sequence). CDR3 amino acids: CASSLLVRASSGANVLTF. CDR3 DNA sequence: TGTGCCAGCAGTTTATTGGTGAGAGCCTCCTCTGGGGCCAACGTCCTGACTTTC.

This chain connects TRBV10-2 to TRBJ1-2; tentatively, D is TRBD1 (6 bases). The germline CDR1 and CDR2 sequences are WSHSY and SAAADI. Trimming removed 5 bases from V and 6 bases from J, with 10 bases in between. The CDR3 loop spans 12 amino acids. CDR3 in amino acids: CASSPTGHGYTF. The CDR3, as DNA: TGCGCCAGCAGTCCGACAGGTCATGGCTACACCTTC.

The V and J genes are TRBV5-1 and TRBJ2-6; maybe TRBD2 (5 bases). Germline V CDR1 and CDR2: SGHRS, YFSETQ. The CDR3 is made up of 16 amino acids. Trimming took 5 bases from V and 0 from J, leaving 12 bases between them. CDR3 nucleotides: TGCGCCAGCAGGGGAGTCCTTTCCTCTGGGGCCAACGTCCTGACTTTC. Translated, it gives CASRGVLSSGANVLTF.

This clone was found once. The chain has TRBV15 and TRBJ1-1; a weak D match, TRBD1 (6 bases). With 2 bases removed from V and 3 bases from J, the gap between germline ends came to 19 bases. Germline V gene sequence: CDR1 LNHNV, CDR2 YYDKDF (reference sequence). The CDR3 sequence is 17 residues long. CDR3 in amino acids: CATSRPESRGWDTEAFF. The DNA of the CDR3 is TGTGCCACCAGCAGACCGGAGTCCAGGGGATGGGACACTGAAGCTTTCTTT.

The chain carries TRBV6-6 and TRBJ1-1, with D perhaps matching TRBD1 (6 bases). This CDR3 spans 14 amino acids. V was shortened by 5 bases and J by 1 base, with 11 bases between the two germline ends. Germline V gives CDR1 MNHNY, CDR2 SVGAGI (reference sequence). CDR3: CASSQRTENTEAFF. CDR3 nucleotides: TGTGCCAGCAGTCAACGGACAGAGAACACTGAAGCTTTCTTT.

This clone was counted once. The chain joins TRBV5-1 to TRBJ2-5, with 9 positions matching TRBD1. Trimming at V came to 1 base and at J to 3 bases, leaving 10 bases not matched to a gene. In germline, CDR1 is SGHRS, CDR2 YFSETQ. The CDR3 covers 17 residues. The CDR3 DNA follows: TGCGCCAGCAGCTTGCAGGGGACAGGGAGTTTGAAAGAGACCCAGTACTTC. It encodes CASSLQGTGSLKETQYF. The full variable domain, rest sourced from reference TRBV5-1 and TRBJ2-5, is KAGVTQTPRYLIKTRGQQVTLSCSPISGHRSVSWYQQTPGQGLQFLFEYFSETQRNKGNFPGRFSGRQFSNSRSEMNVSTLELGDSALYLCASSLQGTGSLKETQYFGPGTRLLVL.

The J gene is TRBJ1-4, the V gene TRBV9, with D maybe TRBD1 (5 bases). This CDR3 region has 15 residues. With 0 bases removed from V and 8 bases from J, the gap between germline ends came to 14 bases. Germline CDR1 reads SGDLS; CDR2 reads YYNGEE. CDR3 coding DNA: TGTGCCAGCAGCGTAGCTTCAGGGATCAGGGAAAAACTGTTTTTT. It codes for CASSVASGIREKLFF.

This chain joins TRBV4-3 and TRBJ2-1; 7 bases map to TRBD2. Germline V gene data show CDR1 as LGHNA and CDR2 as YSLEER. V shed 3 bases and J 1 base; nucleotides not matched to a gene: 6. CDR3 length: 16 amino acids. The CDR3 region has the DNA TGCGCCAGCAGCCAGGGGGAGGGGCCTTCCTACAATGAGCAGTTCTTC. Protein: CASSQGEGPSYNEQFF.

The rearrangement joins TRBV11-3 to TRBJ2-5; 8 bases match TRBD1. The CDR3 has 16 amino acids. From germline, CDR1 is SGHNT and CDR2 YENEEA. V shed 0 bases, J shed 5 bases, and the junction held 8 bases outside the gene matches. The CDR3 nucleotides read TGTGCCAGCAGCTTAGATCGGACAGGGAGAGGGGAGACCCAGTACTTC. Its protein product is CASSLDRTGRGETQYF.

The V gene is TRBV19, the J gene TRBJ2-3, with 11 positions matching TRBD2. Unmatched junction bases numbered 2, after V lost 3 bases and J lost 3 bases. Germline CDR1 is LNHDA and CDR2 is SQIVND (reference sequence). The CDR3 length is 15 residues. The CDR3 DNA reads TGTGCCAGTAGTATCACTAGCGGGGGTACAGATACGCAGTATTTT. It translates to CASSITSGGTDTQYF.

This clone was detected once. This chain joins TRBV30 and TRBJ2-1, with 7 nucleotides matching TRBD2. This CDR3 has 18 amino acids. Per the germline V gene, CDR1 is GTSNPN and CDR2 is SVGIG (reference sequence). V shed 2 bases and J 2 bases; nucleotides not matched to a gene: 15. CDR3 sequence: CAWSPSRAGVITYNEQFF. The CDR3 region has the DNA TGTGCCTGGAGTCCCTCCCGGGCGGGGGTGATCACCTACAATGAGCAGTTCTTC.

CDR3 sequence (DNA): TGTGCCAGCAGCTTGGGTCCGGGACAGGGCGGCGGCGAGCAGTACTTC. This sequence encodes CASSLGPGQGGGEQYF. The rearrangement joins TRBV5-4 to TRBJ2-7, with TRBD1 matching 9 bases. CDR1 and CDR2 from the germline V gene are SGHNT and YYREEE (reference sequence). The CDR3 has 16 amino acids. With V trimmed by 0 bases and J by 6 bases, 10 bases remained unmatched.

The DNA of the CDR3 is TGCGCCAGCACCAGGACAGGATCTAACTATGGCTACACCTTC. Encoded protein: CASTRTGSNYGYTF. The V call is TRBV10-2, the J call TRBJ1-2; TRBD1 matches 7 bases. Germline CDR1 reads WSHSY; CDR2 reads SAAADI. The trim removed 7 bases at V and 0 bases at J, leaving 5 bases unmatched. The CDR3 totals 14 residues.

V and J are TRBV5-6 and TRBJ2-3; 9 bases align to TRBD2. The ends lost 0 bases at V and 4 bases at J; junction bases unmatched: 6. Germline CDR1 reads SGHDT; CDR2 reads YYEEEE. The length of the CDR3 is 16 residues. The CDR3: CASSLAVRGGADTQYF. The CDR3 nucleotides read TGTGCCAGCAGCTTGGCCGTACGCGGGGGGGCAGATACGCAGTATTTT.

This chain uses TRBV7-2 with TRBJ2-7, with a possible D match to TRBD1 (5 bases). The V end lost 3 bases, the J end lost 2 bases, and 17 bases lay between the germline ends. The CDR3 sequence is 16 residues long. Germline V gene sequence: CDR1 SGHTA, CDR2 FQGNSA. CDR3 amino acids: CASSFLGQGETYEQYF. CDR3 DNA sequence: TGTGCCAGCAGCTTCCTGGGGCAGGGTGAGACCTACGAGCAGTACTTC.

V is TRBV7-5 and J is TRBJ2-7; the table names TRBD2, a call not compared with the DNA. TRBV7-5 is a pseudogene segment. CDR3 length: 13 residues. The CDR3 protein is CARSLPPGYEQYF. As DNA, the CDR3 is TGTGCCAGAAGCTTACCCCCGGGCTACGAGCAGTACTTC.

This chain links TRBV18 with TRBJ1-4, with D perhaps matching TRBD1 (5 bases). Germline CDR1 and CDR2: KGHSH and LQKENI. The CDR3 is 14 amino acids. The V end lost 2 bases, the J end lost 7 bases, and 11 bases lay between the germline ends. CDR3 DNA: TGTGCCAGCTCACCAGGGCAGGGAAGTGAAAAACTGTTTTTT. It is translated as CASSPGQGSEKLFF.

V gene TRBV5-6 combines with J gene TRBJ2-7; D gene ambiguous. Germline V lookup: CDR1 SGHDT, CDR2 YYEEEE. This CDR3 is built from 13 residues. V dropped 5 bases and J dropped 3 bases, with 12 bases sitting between them. CDR3 nucleotide sequence: TGTGCCAGCAGGCCTGGTAGCCGCTACGAGCAGTACTTC. It codes for CASRPGSRYEQYF. Together with reference TRBV5-6 and TRBJ2-7, the CDR3 gives the full variable domain: DAGVTQSPTHLIKTRGQQVTLRCSPKSGHDTVSWYQQALGQGPQFIFQYYEEEERQRGNFPDRFSGHQFPNYSSELNVNALLLGDSALYLCASRPGSRYEQYFGPGTRLTVT.

The chain recombines TRBV6-5 with TRBJ1-1; D remains ambiguous. This CDR3 is 11 amino acids long. V lost 3 bases to trimming and J lost 5 bases, with 4 bases between them. In germline, CDR1 is MNHEY, CDR2 SVGAGI. The CDR3 spells CASSYKTEAFF. For the CDR3, the DNA is TGTGCCAGCAGTTATAAAACTGAAGCTTTCTTT.

V gene TRBV21-1 combines with J gene TRBJ2-3; the DNA was not compared with TRBD1, the D call given in the table. TRBV21-1 is annotated as a pseudogene. This CDR3 comprises 18 residues. CDR3 nucleotide sequence: TGTGCCAGCAGCACGGGGACGGCAGGGGGCCTCTGCACAGATACGCAGTATTTT. Translating gives CASSTGTAGGLCTDTQYF.

The J gene is TRBJ1-1, the V gene TRBV4-2; D possibly corresponds to TRBD1 (6 bases). Germline CDR1 LGHNA, CDR2 YNFKEQ. V lost 3 bases, J lost 3 bases, and 20 bases lay in between. This CDR3 is 17 amino acids long. The CDR3 DNA follows: TGTGCCAGCAGCCATCAAGCTTACAGGGACAAGGACACTGAAGCTTTCTTT. This codes for CASSHQAYRDKDTEAFF.

The count of this clone is one. The gene calls are TRBV5-1 and TRBJ2-1; 9 bases agree with TRBD1. Germline V gene lookup returns CDR1 SGHRS and CDR2 YFSETQ. V lost 3 bases and J lost 1; bases outside the gene matches: 5. This CDR3 contains 16 residues. CDR3 loop: CASSSTGGESYNEQFF. In DNA, the CDR3 is TGCGCCAGCAGCTCCACAGGGGGCGAATCCTACAATGAGCAGTTCTTC.

V and J are TRBV4-3 and TRBJ1-2, with a weak D call TRBD1 (6 bases). The CDR3 runs 15 residues. CDR1 is LGHNA, CDR2 YSLEER, per germline. The V end was cut by 3 bases, the J end by 3 bases, with 14 bases between. The CDR3 coding sequence is TGCGCCAGCAGCCACAACCGGGGGGCCTACTATGGCTACACCTTC. It encodes CASSHNRGAYYGYTF.

The chain uses TRBV30 and TRBJ2-5; D not certain. The CDR3 contains 12 residues. Germline lookup yields CDR1 GTSNPN and CDR2 SVGIG (reference sequence). Trimming took 2 bases from V and 4 from J, leaving 8 bases between them. CDR3 DNA: TGTGCCTGGAGTCCGGCAGGAGAGACCCAGTACTTC. It is translated as CAWSPAGETQYF.

This chain links TRBV11-2 with TRBJ1-2; 9 nucleotides agree with TRBD1. This CDR3 comprises 16 residues. Germline loops: CDR1 SGHAT, CDR2 FQNNGV. Trimming took 1 base from V and 4 from J; bases not matched to a gene: 7. The CDR3 DNA is TGTGCCAGCAGCTTAGTGAGGGGGACAGGGTTCTATGGCTACACCTTC. This encodes CASSLVRGTGFYGYTF.